The 11 T cell receptor beta chains below all came from one sample that was sequenced in a study of control samples from healthy donors and cancer patients (dated by TCRdb to about 2020). Library prep was done by the immunoSEQ multiplex PCR assay. Here the immuneACCESS table is served through TCRdb, limited to in-frame sequences with V and J called. Missing clones are a known gap in these copies; in checked studies unresolved V genes cover under half, and the rest lacks a known reason. Present in this sample are approximately 150,000 clones, just over 95% of which were seen just once. Over 0.9% of the sample goes to the ten largest clones. The sample comprised blood. These receptors all come from a woman aged 25 to 45 in good health.

This clone has a single count. This sequence joins TRBV28 and TRBJ1-5, with D perhaps matching TRBD1 (6 bases). Germline-derived CDR1 and CDR2 are MDHEN and SYDVKM. CDR3 length: 15 amino acids. Trimming took 2 bases from V and 6 from J, leaving 14 bases between them. The CDR3 DNA sequence: TGTGCCAGCAGTTTAAGGTCAGGGGCGGGTCAGCCCCAGCATTTT. This codes for CASSLRSGAGQPQHF.

This chain joins TRBV3-1 (or the pseudogene TRBV3-2) and TRBJ1-5, with TRBD1 as a possible D gene (5 bases). V was shortened by 4 bases and J by 4 bases, with 11 bases between the two germline ends. CDR1 is LGHDT, CDR2 YNNKEL, per germline (reference sequence). There are 14 residues in the CDR3. CDR3 in amino acids: CASSLGPGNQPQHF. CDR3 nucleotides: TGTGCCAGCAGCCTGGGGCCAGGGAATCAGCCCCAGCATTTT.

CDR3 loop: CAIRGSSEQFF. The CDR3, as DNA: TGTGCCATCAGGGGGAGTAGTGAGCAGTTCTTC. The rearrangement uses TRBV10-3 and TRBJ2-1, with D possibly matching TRBD2 (5 bases). CDR1 is ENHRY and CDR2 is SYGVKD in the germline V gene. CDR3 length: 11 amino acids. Trimming stripped 6 bases from V and 9 bases from J, with 9 bases between.

The rearrangement links TRBV19 to TRBJ2-6; no firm D call. The V and J ends lost 3 bases and 1 base respectively, with 4 bases between them. The CDR3 runs to 14 residues. The V gene's germline CDR1 is LNHDA and CDR2 SQIVND (reference sequence). CDR3 DNA: TGTGCCAGTAGTATTCAGTCTGGGGCCAACGTCCTGACTTTC. Its protein product is CASSIQSGANVLTF.

V is TRBV9 and J is TRBJ2-7; possibly TRBD1 or TRBD2 for D (6 bases each). V was pared by 4 bases and J by 2 bases, with 16 bases between. The CDR3 runs 15 residues. The V gene's germline CDR1 is SGDLS and CDR2 YYNGEE. The CDR3 protein is CASSTGDKNAYEQYF. For the CDR3, the DNA is TGTGCCAGCAGCACGGGGGACAAGAATGCCTACGAGCAGTACTTC.

This chain connects TRBV18 to TRBJ1-2; 7 nucleotides match TRBD1. CDR3 length: 15 residues. The germline V gene has CDR1 KGHSH and CDR2 LQKENI. Losses at the gene ends were 1 base for V and 3 bases for J; bases not matched to a gene: 5. The CDR3 DNA follows: TGTGCCAGCTCACCACAGGGGGCAAAGGACTATGGCTACACCTTC. Its translation is CASSPQGAKDYGYTF.

The rearrangement joins TRBV6-1 to TRBJ1-5; weak D call: TRBD1 (5 bases). Trimming pared 2 bases from V and 4 bases from J, leaving 12 bases between. Looked up from germline, CDR1 is MNHNS and CDR2 is SASEGT. This CDR3 is built from 15 residues. CDR3 sequence: CASSEIRTRNQPQHF. CDR3 in DNA: TGTGCCAGCAGTGAAATCCGGACAAGAAATCAGCCCCAGCATTTT.

The chain employs TRBV6-5 and TRBJ2-5; 10 nucleotides align to TRBD1. Germline V gives CDR1 MNHEY, CDR2 SVGAGI. CDR3 length: 15 amino acids. Trimming cost V 5 bases and J 3 bases; bases outside gene matches: 6. CDR3 region: CASSRPGTGEETQYF. The CDR3 coding sequence is TGTGCCAGCAGTCGTCCCGGGACAGGGGAAGAGACCCAGTACTTC.

The chain recombines TRBV2 with TRBJ2-3, with D hard to call. V was cut by 6 bases and J by 2 bases, with 3 bases left in between. The CDR3 is 11 amino acids. Germline CDR1 SNHLY, CDR2 FYNNEI. CDR3 region: CASSLTDTQYF. The CDR3 DNA reads as TGTGCCAGCAGCCTCACAGATACGCAGTATTTT.

The rearrangement uses TRBV19 and TRBJ2-1; TRBD1 might be the D (6 bases). V gave up 6 bases and J gave up 4 bases, with 19 bases separating them. Germline CDR1 and CDR2: LNHDA and SQIVND (reference sequence). This CDR3 is built from 16 residues. CDR3 sequence reads: CASRPPGARVYNEQFF. The CDR3 DNA reads as TGTGCCAGTAGACCACCAGGGGCGAGGGTATACAATGAGCAGTTCTTC.

The V and J genes are TRBV6-1 and TRBJ1-6; possible D gene TRBD1, 5 bases. CDR1 is MNHNS, CDR2 SASEGT, per germline. CDR3 length equals 18 residues. Trimming took 1 base from V and 0 from J, leaving 13 bases between them. CDR3 bases: TGTGCCAGCAGTGAAGATGAGGGGATGAGCTCCTATAATTCACCCCTCCACTTT. Translated, it gives CASSEDEGMSSYNSPLHF.